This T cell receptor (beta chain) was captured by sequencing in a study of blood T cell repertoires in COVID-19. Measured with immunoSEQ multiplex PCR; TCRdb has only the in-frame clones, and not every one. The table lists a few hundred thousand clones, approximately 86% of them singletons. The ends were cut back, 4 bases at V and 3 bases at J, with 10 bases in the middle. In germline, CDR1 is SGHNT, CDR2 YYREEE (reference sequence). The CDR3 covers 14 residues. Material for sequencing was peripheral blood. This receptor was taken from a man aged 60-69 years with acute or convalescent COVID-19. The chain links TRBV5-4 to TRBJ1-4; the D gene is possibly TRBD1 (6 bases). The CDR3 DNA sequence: TGTGCCAGCAGCGCGCAGGGGTCTAATGAAAAACTGTTTTTT. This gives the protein CASSAQGSNEKLFF.